The present T cell receptor beta chain was sequenced within a study of beta chain features in type 1 diabetes. Study summary: Cell yields, gender and age were similar in healthy donors and patients. Whole-study results and caveats: Naive, central memory and Treg TCRB repertoires appeared more alike in patients than in healthy donors. Among patients with Type 1 diabetes, TCRB CDR3s were moderately but significantly shorter in every one of the four CD4+ subsets.

A remark on this clone: Its antigen is not known. This sample also contains other DNA sequences that code for the same CDR3.

CD4+ cells of the naive, central memory, regulatory and stem cell-like memory types were sorted via CD45RO/CCR7/CD25/CD127/CD95/CD27. All of the isolated RNA was reverse transcribed, so expressed TCRB transcripts were sequenced. Some clones are missing from TCRdb's copy, which holds only in-frame ones; the method was immunoSEQ multiplex PCR. The table records some 350,000 clones, roughly 13% of them present only once. The CDR3 has 12 residues. Germline values: CDR1 SQVTM, CDR2 ANQGSEA. V lost 5 bases and J lost 1, with 8 bases in between. The sequenced sample was naive CD4+ T cells from blood. The TCR was taken from a woman in her late teens or twenties with type 1 diabetes. The chain joins TRBV29-1 to TRBJ1-1; a weak D match, TRBD1 (5 bases). The DNA for the CDR3 is TGCAGCGTTAGGGGAGGGAACACTGAAGCTTTCTTT. It codes for CSVRGGNTEAFF.